This is a list of T cell receptor beta chains from one sample in a study of cytomegalovirus exposure and HLA in healthy donors. Some clones are missing from TCRdb's copy, which holds only in-frame ones; the method was immunoSEQ multiplex PCR. The sample has some 120,000 clones; the top ten hold less than 3.5%. Specimen: PBMCs. The receptor source for this set is a man in his thirties or forties in good health and CMV-seronegative. CDR3s include the opening cysteine and the closing phenylalanine or tryptophan. D genes are given only for firm matches.

V gene	J gene	D gene	CDR3 protein	CDR3 DNA
TRBV5-3	TRBJ1-1	NA	CARSPQSPGTMNTEAFF	TGTGCCAGAAGCCCTCAGTCGCCAGGGACAATGAACACTGAAGCTTTCTTT
TRBV29-1	TRBJ1-1	TRBD1	CSAVGDREQAFF	TGCAGCGCCGTGGGGGACAGGGAGCAAGCTTTCTTT
TRBV5-3	TRBJ1-5	TRBD1	CARSLAWDRGPGQPQHF	TGTGCCAGAAGCTTGGCCTGGGACAGGGGACCGGGTCAGCCCCAGCATTTT
TRBV6-1	TRBJ2-7	NA	CASSPNSGSYEQYF	TGTGCCAGCAGCCCAAATAGCGGAAGCTACGAGCAGTACTTC
TRBV2	TRBJ1-1	NA	CASSDQVSRAGHF	TGTGCCAGCAGTGATCAGGTCTCAAGGGCTGGACACTTT
TRBV7-3	TRBJ2-3	TRBD2	CASSLGASGSSTDTQYF	TGTGCCAGCAGCTTAGGGGCTAGCGGGAGCTCAACAGATACGCAGTATTTT
TRBV7-3	TRBJ2-1	NA	CASGLGDNEQFF	TGTGCCAGCGGGCTAGGGGATAATGAGCAGTTCTTC
TRBV5-1	TRBJ2-7	TRBD2	CASSSTGTSGRRIGSEQYF	TGCGCCAGCAGTTCAACCGGGACTAGCGGGAGGAGAATAGGTTCCGAGCAGTACTTC
TRBV30	TRBJ2-7	NA	CAWSVTQGYEQYF	TGTGCCTGGAGTGTAACTCAGGGGTACGAGCAGTACTTC
TRBV27	TRBJ1-2	NA	CASSQGGAYGYTF	TGTGCCAGCAGTCAAGGGGGTGCCTATGGCTACACCTTC
TRBV4-3	TRBJ2-5	NA	CASSQDLASRKTQYF	TGCGCCAGCAGCCAAGATTTGGCTAGCCGGAAGACCCAGTACTTC
TRBV11-2	TRBJ2-1	TRBD1	CATRDRTLLPYNEQFF	TGTGCCACCCGGGACAGAACCCTCCTACCCTACAATGAGCAGTTCTTC
TRBV4-3	TRBJ2-7	NA	CASSQSAYYEQYF	TGCGCCAGCAGCCAAAGCGCCTACTACGAGCAGTACTTC
TRBV5-1	TRBJ2-6	TRBD1	CASKDRAGANVLTF	TGCGCCAGCAAAGACAGGGCTGGGGCCAACGTCCTGACTTTC
TRBV5-1	TRBJ2-7	TRBD1	CASTPGGQGSYEQYF	TGCGCCAGCACCCCTGGGGGACAGGGGTCCTACGAGCAGTACTTC
TRBV6-6	TRBJ2-1	NA	CASSYGQIAEQFF	TGTGCCAGCAGTTACGGACAAATCGCTGAGCAGTTCTTC
TRBV28	TRBJ2-1	TRBD2	CASSSFISGRVHNEQFF	TGTGCCAGCAGTTCTTTCATTAGCGGGAGAGTGCACAATGAGCAGTTCTTC
TRBV7-8	TRBJ2-1	NA	CASLLMGPGDYNEQFF	TGTGCCAGTCTCCTTATGGGCCCCGGGGACTACAATGAGCAGTTCTTC